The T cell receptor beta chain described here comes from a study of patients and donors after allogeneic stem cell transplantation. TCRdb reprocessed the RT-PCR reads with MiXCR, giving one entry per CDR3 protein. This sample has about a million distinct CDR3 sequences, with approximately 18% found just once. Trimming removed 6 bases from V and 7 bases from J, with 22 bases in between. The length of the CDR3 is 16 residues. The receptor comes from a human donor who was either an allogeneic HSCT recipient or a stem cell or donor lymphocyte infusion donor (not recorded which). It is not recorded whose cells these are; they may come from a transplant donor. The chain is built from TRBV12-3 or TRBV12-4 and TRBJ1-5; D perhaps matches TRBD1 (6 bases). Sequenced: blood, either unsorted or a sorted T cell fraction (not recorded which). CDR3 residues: CASSQHHAGVRQPQHF. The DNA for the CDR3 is TGTGCCAGCAGCCAACACCATGCAGGGGTGAGACAGCCCCAGCATTTT.